The 20 T cell receptor beta chains presented below share a single source sample, sequenced in a study of control samples from healthy donors and cancer patients. The data were produced by immunoSEQ multiplex PCR, yet TCRdb's version contains in-frame clones alone and is incomplete. Among about 220,000 clones, around 94% were seen once, and the ten largest hold about 1.6%. The specimen was blood. The receptors stem from a man aged 45-60 years in good health.

The V call is TRBV11-2, the J call TRBJ2-3; maybe TRBD1 (6 bases). Germline CDR1 SGHAT, CDR2 FQNNGV. This CDR3 is 13 amino acids long. V was clipped by 0 bases and J by 9 bases, with 10 bases between them. CDR3 residues: CASSLDQGHTQYF. CDR3 nucleotide sequence: TGTGCCAGCAGCTTAGATCAGGGACACACGCAGTATTTT.

The chain joins TRBV7-9 to TRBJ2-3; D unclear. Germline V lookup: CDR1 SEHNR, CDR2 FQNEAQ (reference sequence). Trimming left V 2 bases short and J 3 bases short, with 12 bases between. The length of the CDR3 is 15 residues. As DNA, the CDR3 is TGTGCCAGCAGCTTACTAGTTCTTAGTACAGATACGCAGTATTTT. Its translation: CASSLLVLSTDTQYF.

V gene TRBV28 combines with J gene TRBJ1-5; 7 bases match TRBD1. Germline V gives CDR1 MDHEN, CDR2 SYDVKM. The CDR3 has 15 amino acids. With V trimmed by 1 base and J by 4 bases, 4 bases remained unmatched. CDR3 residues: CASSLYRQGNQPQHF. The CDR3 coding sequence is TGTGCCAGCAGTTTATACAGACAGGGAAATCAGCCCCAGCATTTT.

The chain couples TRBV19 to TRBJ1-1; D is uncertain. Trimming stripped 4 bases from V and 5 bases from J, with 11 bases between. Germline CDR1 reads LNHDA; CDR2 reads SQIVND (reference sequence). This CDR3 is 13 amino acids long. CDR3 DNA: TGTGCCAGTAGTACCCAGGTGTGGACTGAAGCTTTCTTT. Its translation: CASSTQVWTEAFF.

This rearrangement joins TRBV5-4 to TRBJ1-5, with TRBD1 matching 11 bases. The V segment lost 5 bases and the J segment 5 bases; nucleotides outside the gene matches: 18. From germline, CDR1 is SGHNT and CDR2 YYREEE (reference sequence). This CDR3 has 19 amino acids. The CDR3 DNA reads as TGTGCCAGCAGACCCCCCGGGACAGGGGGGACTGAAGGAGATCAGCCCCAGCATTTT. Encoded protein: CASRPPGTGGTEGDQPQHF.

The chain recombines TRBV4-2 with TRBJ2-5, with D possibly TRBD1 on 6 matching bases. Germline loops: CDR1 LGHNA, CDR2 YNFKEQ. The V end was cut by 7 bases, the J end by 2 bases, with 14 bases between. The CDR3 spans 14 residues. CDR3 sequence (DNA): TGTGCCAGCACCCAGGGGTTCCCTCAAGAGACCCAGTACTTC. Translated, it gives CASTQGFPQETQYF.

The rearrangement links TRBV6-5 to TRBJ1-6; no clear D. CDR1 and CDR2 from the germline V gene are MNHEY and SVGAGI. The CDR3 consists of 14 residues. V dropped 8 bases and J dropped 8 bases, with 16 bases sitting between them. The CDR3: CASGSGPYYSPLHF. DNA of the CDR3: TGTGCCAGCGGTAGTGGCCCTTATTATTCACCCCTCCACTTT.

The genes are TRBV19 and TRBJ1-5; D is ambiguous. Germline CDR1 reads LNHDA; CDR2 reads SQIVND (reference sequence). V shed 5 bases and J shed 3 bases, with 11 bases lying between them. CDR3 size: 14 residues. The chain's CDR3 is CASSPEPYNQPQHF. The CDR3 DNA is TGTGCCAGTAGTCCGGAGCCATACAATCAGCCCCAGCATTTT.

The chain joins TRBV6-5 to TRBJ2-2; TRBD1 matches at 7 bases. Germline CDR1 MNHEY, CDR2 SVGAGI. V gave up 2 bases and J gave up 5 bases; unmatched junction bases: 5. The CDR3 loop spans 15 amino acids. CDR3 in DNA: TGTGCCAGCAGTTACATCGAGACAGGGACCGGGGAGCTGTTTTTT. It is translated as CASSYIETGTGELFF.

CDR3: CASSPGTLSNQPQHF. CDR3 bases: TGTGCCAGCTCGCCAGGGACATTGAGCAATCAGCCCCAGCATTTT. The V gene is TRBV18, the J gene TRBJ1-5; tentative D call: TRBD1 (6 bases). From germline, CDR1 is KGHSH and CDR2 LQKENI. Trimming left V 6 bases short and J 1 base short, with 13 bases between. The CDR3 length is 15 residues.

The rearrangement joins TRBV6-1 to TRBJ1-3; 10 positions agree with TRBD1. The CDR3 totals 14 residues. Germline V CDR1 and CDR2: MNHNS, SASEGT. V shed 3 bases and J 4 bases; nucleotides not matched to a gene: 0. The CDR3 region is CASSEGQGGNTIYF. CDR3 nucleotide sequence: TGTGCCAGCAGTGAGGGACAGGGGGGAAACACCATATATTTT.

The CDR3 region has the DNA TGTGCCAGCAGCCTTCTTGTTTACGAGCAGTACGTC. It encodes CASSLLVYEQYV. This chain uses TRBV7-4 with TRBJ2-7; D not certain. Germline V CDR1 and CDR2: SGHVT, SQSDAQ. Trimming pared 5 bases from V and 4 bases from J, leaving 9 bases between. This CDR3 region has 12 residues.

V gene TRBV5-1 combines with J gene TRBJ1-1, with D hard to call. Germline V gene lookup returns CDR1 SGHRS and CDR2 YFSETQ. V was clipped by 4 bases and J by 1 base, with 8 bases between them. The CDR3 totals 13 residues. This CDR3 is CASSAEENTEAFF. Here the CDR3 DNA reads TGCGCCAGCAGCGCGGAGGAGAACACTGAAGCTTTCTTT. Together with reference TRBV5-1 and TRBJ1-1, the CDR3 gives the full variable domain: KAGVTQTPRYLIKTRGQQVTLSCSPISGHRSVSWYQQTPGQGLQFLFEYFSETQRNKGNFPGRFSGRQFSNSRSEMNVSTLELGDSALYLCASSAEENTEAFFGQGTRLTVV.

The rearrangement links TRBV11-2 to TRBJ2-5; 11 positions match TRBD2. Trimming cost V 5 bases and J 5 bases; bases outside gene matches: 10. Per germline, CDR1 SGHAT and CDR2 FQNNGV. The length of the CDR3 is 16 residues. The DNA for the CDR3 is TGTGCCAGCAGCCCTCGGGTAGCGGGGGGGCCGGAGACCCAGTACTTC. Amino acid sequence: CASSPRVAGGPETQYF.

The chain couples TRBV28 to TRBJ1-4, with 7 bases fitting TRBD1. The V gene's germline CDR1 is MDHEN and CDR2 SYDVKM. V lost 6 bases and J lost 4; bases outside the gene matches: 14. This CDR3 contains 17 residues. CDR3 coding DNA: TGTGCCAGCAGCCGTGGGGGACAGCAGGCTGATAATGAAAAACTGTTTTTT. Its translation is CASSRGGQQADNEKLFF.

The chain combines TRBV7-9 with TRBJ2-3, with 7 positions matching TRBD2. Germline CDR1 and CDR2: SEHNR and FQNEAQ (reference sequence). With 9 bases clipped from V and 2 bases from J, the junction kept 5 bases outside the gene matches. The CDR3 consists of 13 residues. CDR3 sequence: CARGGGNTDTQYF. CDR3 DNA sequence: TGTGCCAGGGGCGGGGGAAACACAGATACGCAGTATTTT. Filled out from reference TRBV7-9 and TRBJ2-3, the complete variable domain reads DTGVSQNPRHKITKRGQNVTFRCDPISEHNRLYWYRQTLGQGPEFLTYFQNEAQLEKSRLLSDRFSAERPKGSFSTLEIQRTEQGDSAMYLCARGGGNTDTQYFGPGTRLTVL.

This clone was seen once. The chain uses TRBV13 and TRBJ2-1, with a weak D call TRBD2 (6 bases). V gave up 10 bases and J gave up 2 bases, with 15 bases separating them. Germline loops: CDR1 PRHDT, CDR2 FYEKMQ (reference sequence). The CDR3 is made up of 14 amino acids. CDR3 sequence (DNA): TGTGCCACCGGCGGGACGGGGGCCTACAATGAGCAGTTCTTC. Amino acids: CATGGTGAYNEQFF.

The chain joins TRBV7-9 to TRBJ1-2; TRBD1 is a possible D gene (5 bases). Trimming removed 5 bases from V and 8 bases from J, with 15 bases in between. The CDR3 loop spans 13 amino acids. CDR1 and CDR2 (germline): SEHNR, FQNEAQ (reference sequence). CDR3 protein: CASSPIDSQGYTF. The CDR3 DNA reads TGTGCCAGCAGCCCCATCGACAGTCAAGGCTACACCTTC.

This chain connects TRBV7-2 to TRBJ1-1, with TRBD1 matching 7 bases. This CDR3 has 13 residues. Germline V gene data show CDR1 as SGHTA and CDR2 as FQGNSA. J was trimmed by 6 bases and V by 2 bases; bases with no gene match: 3. In nucleotides, the CDR3 is TGTGCCAGCAGCTTACGACAGGGCGCTGAAGCTTTCTTT. Translation: CASSLRQGAEAFF.

The chain has TRBV2 and TRBJ2-3; 8 nucleotides align to TRBD2. After removal of 5 bases from V and 6 bases from J, the junction contained 19 bases not matched to a gene. CDR1 is SNHLY, CDR2 FYNNEI, per germline. This CDR3 contains 18 residues. The CDR3, as DNA: TGTGCCAGCAGTTTCGGGCTCTGGGCGGGGGGCCCGAGGGATACGCAGTATTTT. Protein product: CASSFGLWAGGPRDTQYF.